The 25 T cell receptor beta chains below all came from one sample that was sequenced in a study of blood T cell repertoires in COVID-19. Assay: immunoSEQ multiplex PCR; the TCRdb copy retains only in-frame clones and omits some. This table holds 290,000 or so clones, 80% to 95% found once. The source material was PBMCs or T cells enriched from blood (not recorded which). Every receptor here comes from a woman between 25 and 40 years old who had recovered from COVID-19.

Details on this clone: The same CDR3 arises from other DNA sequences in this sample as well. The gene calls are TRBV18 and TRBJ2-5; no firm D call. The CDR3 spans 11 residues. Looked up from germline, CDR1 is KGHSH and CDR2 is LQKENI. Trimming took 3 bases from V and 4 from J, leaving 3 bases between them. The CDR3 loop reads CASSPGETQYF. The CDR3 nucleotides are TGTGCCAGCTCACCCGGAGAGACCCAGTACTTC.

The gene calls are TRBV9 and TRBJ2-3; 11 bases match TRBD2. Germline V lookup: CDR1 SGDLS, CDR2 YYNGEE. The CDR3 is made up of 17 amino acids. The ends lost 2 bases at V and 4 bases at J; junction bases unmatched: 9. The CDR3 region is CASSVDPSGRTSDTQYF. The CDR3 nucleotides are TGTGCCAGCAGCGTGGACCCTAGCGGGAGGACCTCAGATACGCAGTATTTT.

The chain carries TRBV4-3 and TRBJ2-3; 12 bases match TRBD2. The CDR3 has 21 residues. In germline, CDR1 is LGHNA, CDR2 YSLEER. V lost 1 base to trimming and J lost 2 bases; unmatched junction nucleotides: 16. CDR3 protein: CASSQAPPGLAGQSYTDTQYF. The CDR3 DNA is TGCGCCAGCAGCCAAGCGCCTCCGGGACTAGCGGGCCAATCCTACACAGATACGCAGTATTTT.

This clone turned up a few times. This chain uses TRBV7-9 with TRBJ1-1; the match to TRBD1 covers 10 bases. The CDR3 is 15 amino acids. V lost 5 bases, J lost 3 bases, and 6 bases stayed unmatched. Germline CDR1 and CDR2: SEHNR and FQNEAQ (reference sequence). The CDR3, as DNA: TGTGCCAGCAGCATGACAGGGGGCGTAGACACTGAAGCTTTCTTT. It is translated as CASSMTGGVDTEAFF. The full variable domain, rest sourced from reference TRBV7-9 and TRBJ1-1, is DTGVSQNPRHKITKRGQNVTFRCDPISEHNRLYWYRQTLGQGPEFLTYFQNEAQLEKSRLLSDRFSAERPKGSFSTLEIQRTEQGDSAMYLCASSMTGGVDTEAFFGQGTRLTVV.

The chain has TRBV5-4 and TRBJ1-1; D might be TRBD1 (5 bases). CDR1 SGHNT and CDR2 YYREEE come from the germline V gene (reference sequence). This CDR3 has 12 amino acids. V shed 0 bases and J shed 7 bases, with 7 bases lying between them. DNA of the CDR3: TGTGCCAGCAGCTTGGACAGGATTGAAGCTTTCTTT. It translates to CASSLDRIEAFF.

This clone was detected a few times. The rearrangement links TRBV6-5 to TRBJ2-7; TRBD1 might be the D (6 bases). The V and J ends lost 1 base and 4 bases respectively, with 17 bases between them. The germline V gene encodes CDR1 MNHEY and CDR2 SVGAGI. This CDR3 spans 16 amino acids. CDR3 loop: CASSYFSGQLSYEQYF. The CDR3 DNA is TGTGCCAGCAGTTACTTTTCCGGACAGCTTTCTTACGAGCAGTACTTC.

This chain uses TRBV12-5 with TRBJ2-3; 7 nucleotides line up with TRBD2. The J segment lost 3 bases and the V segment lost 0 bases, leaving 6 bases of the junction unmatched. This CDR3 comprises 16 residues. Per the germline V gene, CDR1 is LGHNT and CDR2 is FRNRAP. CDR3 nucleotide sequence: TGTGCTAGTGGTTTGGTAGTAGGCGGGAGTACAGATACGCAGTATTTT. Translating it yields CASGLVVGGSTDTQYF.

This clone was recorded a few times. The rearrangement uses TRBV4-2 and TRBJ1-2; the D is unclear. CDR1 and CDR2 from the germline V gene are LGHNA and YNFKEQ. Trimming shortened V by 0 bases and J by 8 bases, and 13 bases separated the two germline ends. This CDR3 has 14 residues. CDR3 nucleotides: TGTGCCAGCAGCCAAGACCGTCAGGAGGGCGGCTACACCTTC. It codes for CASSQDRQEGGYTF.

The V call is TRBV7-3, the J call TRBJ1-1, with a weak D call TRBD1 (6 bases). The CDR3 is 14 amino acids. V dropped 5 bases and J dropped 5 bases, with 15 bases sitting between them. Per germline, CDR1 SGHTA and CDR2 FQGTGA. In DNA, the CDR3 is TGTGCCAGCAGCCCAGGACAGAGGGGGACTGAAGCTTTCTTT. Translation: CASSPGQRGTEAFF.

This rearrangement joins TRBV28 to TRBJ1-1, with TRBD1 matching 7 bases. This CDR3 has 15 residues. With V trimmed by 5 bases and J by 0 bases, 6 bases remained unmatched. Germline lookup yields CDR1 MDHEN and CDR2 SYDVKM. The DNA of the CDR3 is TGTGCCAGCAGTCCACCGGGACAGCTGAACACTGAAGCTTTCTTT. It specifies CASSPPGQLNTEAFF.

V is TRBV19 and J is TRBJ2-4, with 9 bases lining up with TRBD2. V lost 7 bases to trimming and J lost 0 bases; unmatched junction nucleotides: 7. This CDR3 is built from 16 residues. Germline V gives CDR1 LNHDA, CDR2 SQIVND (reference sequence). The CDR3 region has the DNA TGTGCCAGTACCCTTGGCGGGGGGGTAGCCAAAAACATTCAGTACTTC. This codes for CASTLGGGVAKNIQYF.

The chain carries TRBV28 and TRBJ1-1; D is unresolved. Deletions cut 11 bases from V and 0 bases from J, with 22 bases between. The V gene's germline CDR1 is MDHEN and CDR2 SYDVKM. This CDR3 is built from 16 residues. The CDR3 spells CALVEGVGVVNTEAFF. The CDR3 bases are TGTGCCTTAGTAGAGGGCGTCGGGGTTGTGAACACTGAAGCTTTCTTT.

This clone was observed a single time. This chain joins TRBV3-1 (or the pseudogene TRBV3-2) and TRBJ2-7; D is uncertain. The CDR3 contains 11 residues. Trimming took 1 base from V and 5 from J, leaving 3 bases between them. From germline, CDR1 is LGHDT and CDR2 YNNKEL (reference sequence). Here the CDR3 reads CASSQVDEQYF. The CDR3 DNA reads as TGTGCCAGCAGCCAAGTCGACGAGCAGTACTTC.

The chain recombines TRBV7-6 with TRBJ2-3; no definite D call. Germline CDR1 is SGHVS and CDR2 is FNYEAQ. With 4 bases removed from V and 7 bases from J, the gap between germline ends came to 15 bases. The CDR3 has 14 amino acids. CDR3 sequence reads: CASSSPLARNTQYF. The CDR3, as DNA: TGTGCCAGCAGCTCCCCGTTGGCCAGAAATACGCAGTATTTT. Full variable domain (rest looked up from reference TRBV7-6 and TRBJ2-3): GAGVSQSPRYKVTKRGQDVALRCDPISGHVSLYWYRQALGQGPEFLTYFNYEAQQDKSGLPNDRFSAERPEGSISTLTIQRTEQRDSAMYRCASSSPLARNTQYFGPGTRLTVL.

The chain carries TRBV3-1 (or the pseudogene TRBV3-2) and TRBJ2-1; a possible D gene is TRBD1 (5 bases). Germline V gene lookup returns CDR1 LGHDT and CDR2 YNNKEL (reference sequence). V lost 0 bases, J lost 9 bases, and 15 bases lay in between. CDR3 size: 15 residues. The CDR3 DNA is TGTGCCAGCAGCCAAGATCATGTGGGGCGCCGTGAGCAGTTCTTC. Residues: CASSQDHVGRREQFF.

V usage is TRBV3-1 (or the pseudogene TRBV3-2) and J usage is TRBJ2-7; 7 nucleotides agree with TRBD1. Germline CDR1 LGHDT, CDR2 YNNKEL (reference sequence). The CDR3 runs 15 residues. The ends lost 2 bases at V and 5 bases at J; junction bases unmatched: 9. The CDR3 DNA is TGTGCCAGCAGCCAATTGGGGCAGGGGGAGCACGAGCAGTACTTC. Amino acid sequence: CASSQLGQGEHEQYF.

A remark on this clone: The same CDR3 can be traced to other DNA sequences in this sample. The genes are TRBV19 and TRBJ2-7; tentative D call: TRBD1 (5 bases). The CDR3 has 11 residues. The V end was cut by 4 bases, the J end by 7 bases, with 8 bases between. The germline V gene encodes CDR1 LNHDA and CDR2 SQIVND (reference sequence). In DNA, the CDR3 is TGTGCCAGTAGTACAGGGAATGAGCAGTACTTC. This encodes CASSTGNEQYF. The variable domain in full, completed from reference TRBV19 and TRBJ2-7, reads DGGITQSPKYLFRKEGQNVTLSCEQNLNHDAMYWYRQDPGQGLRLIYYSQIVNDFQKGDIAEGYSVSREKKESFPLTVTSAQKNPTAFYLCASSTGNEQYFGPGTRLTVT.

V and J are TRBV10-1 and TRBJ2-1; D is possibly TRBD2 (6 bases). CDR1 is WNHNN, CDR2 SYGVQD, per germline (reference sequence). The CDR3 consists of 15 residues. V lost 2 bases to trimming and J lost 0 bases, with 8 bases between them. The CDR3 here is CASSEGGSSYNEQFF. The CDR3, as DNA: TGCGCCAGCAGTGAGGGGGGGAGCTCCTACAATGAGCAGTTCTTC.

This rearrangement joins TRBV30 to TRBJ1-4, with 9 bases aligning to TRBD1. Trimming cost V 4 bases and J 14 bases; bases outside gene matches: 11. Germline assignment: CDR1 GTSNPN and CDR2 SVGIG (reference sequence). This CDR3 has 13 residues. The CDR3: CAWTTGGRGRLFF. CDR3 DNA: TGTGCCTGGACCACAGGGGGCAGGGGTAGGCTGTTTTTT.

V is TRBV5-4 and J is TRBJ2-5; 7 nucleotides match TRBD1. This CDR3 has 15 amino acids. CDR1 SGHNT and CDR2 YYREEE come from the germline V gene (reference sequence). Germline trimming cut 2 bases from V and 3 bases from J; bases unmatched to any gene: 7. CDR3 nucleotides: TGTGCCAGCAGCTTAAGGGGGCGTACCGAAGAGACCCAGTACTTC. Amino acids: CASSLRGRTEETQYF.

The chain uses TRBV5-1 and TRBJ2-3; 16 positions match TRBD2. Trimming removed 1 base from V and 2 bases from J; junction bases left unmatched: 7. CDR1 is SGHRS and CDR2 is YFSETQ in the germline V gene. There are 19 residues in the CDR3. The CDR3 DNA reads TGCGCCAGCAGCTTGCTGGGACTAGCGGGAGGGATAAACACAGATACGCAGTATTTT. Translated: CASSLLGLAGGINTDTQYF.

The rearrangement joins TRBV19 to TRBJ2-1, with a possible D match to TRBD2 (6 bases). The CDR3 contains 13 residues. The V end was cut by 3 bases, the J end by 13 bases, with 16 bases between. Germline V gene data show CDR1 as LNHDA and CDR2 as SQIVND (reference sequence). The CDR3 nucleotides are TGTGCCAGTAGTATTATCGGGGGAGGAGCACAGTTCTTC. This translates into CASSIIGGGAQFF. The variable domain in full, with the rest retrieved from reference TRBV19 and TRBJ2-1, is DGGITQSPKYLFRKEGQNVTLSCEQNLNHDAMYWYRQDPGQGLRLIYYSQIVNDFQKGDIAEGYSVSREKKESFPLTVTSAQKNPTAFYLCASSIIGGGAQFFGPGTRLTVL.

This chain uses TRBV27 with TRBJ1-1; D is possibly TRBD1 (5 bases). The CDR3 is 14 residues long. Germline CDR1 MNHEY, CDR2 SMNVEV (reference sequence). V lost 2 bases, J lost 4 bases, and 11 bases lay in between. The CDR3 nucleotides are TGTGCCAGCAGTTTAGGCAGGGTATCCACTGAAGCTTTCTTT. It is translated as CASSLGRVSTEAFF.

The rearrangement uses TRBV27 and TRBJ1-2; 7 bases are a match to TRBD1. The CDR3 has 14 residues. Germline CDR1 and CDR2: MNHEY and SMNVEV (reference sequence). Trimming removed 5 bases from V and 3 bases from J; junction bases left unmatched: 6. CDR3 bases: TGTGCCAGCAGTCACACAGGGGAACACTATGGCTACACCTTC. It yields the protein CASSHTGEHYGYTF.

The chain carries TRBV6-1 and TRBJ1-5; TRBD1 might be the D (5 bases). Germline loops: CDR1 MNHNS, CDR2 SASEGT. The ends were cut back, 2 bases at V and 2 bases at J, with 13 bases in the middle. The CDR3 has 16 amino acids. The CDR3 nucleotides read TGTGCCAGCAGTGAACAGGGAGGGGCGGGCAATCAGCCCCAGCATTTT. It translates to CASSEQGGAGNQPQHF.